These T cell receptor beta chains were read from a single sample in a study of CD8+ T cells in alopecia areata. Sequenced by immunoSEQ multiplex PCR; TCRdb stores in-frame clones only, minus some. The table includes 150,000 or so clones, 85% to 90% detected once. The sequencing used CD8+ T cells sorted from blood, collected at week 0. The receptor source for this set is a human donor with alopecia areata. CDR3s include the opening cysteine and the closing phenylalanine or tryptophan. Fields, in order: J gene, V gene, CDR3 length, clone size, D gene, CDR3 DNA, CDR3 protein. D genes are given only for firm matches. Clone size appears in some rows only: once, few, many, or a class for an expanded clone.

>TRBJ2-2|TRBV11-2|16|NA|NA
TGTGCCAGCAGCTTATTAGCAATCGCGAACACCGGGGAGCTGTTTTTT
CASSLLAIANTGELFF
>TRBJ2-7|TRBV30|15|once|NA
TGTGCCTGGAGTTCTGAAGTCAGGACCCCGGGCGAGCAGTACTTC
CAWSSEVRTPGEQYF
>TRBJ2-2|TRBV2|15|NA|NA
TGTGCCAGATCAGGGTACCAGCGGCCCACCGGGGAGCTGTTTTTT
CARSGYQRPTGELFF
>TRBJ2-4|TRBV14|13|few|NA
TGTGCCAGCAGCCACCAGAGCCAAAACATTCAGTACTTC
CASSHQSQNIQYF
>TRBJ2-7|TRBV27|14|once|TRBD1
TGTGCCAGCAGCCCTGGGACAGCCACATACGAGCAGTACTTC
CASSPGTATYEQYF
>TRBJ2-7|TRBV19|13|NA|TRBD2
TGTGCCAGTAGTCTAGCGGTCTCCTACGAGCAGTACTTC
CASSLAVSYEQYF
>TRBJ2-1|TRBV27|14|NA|NA
TGTGCCAGCAGTATTTCCGGGACAAGGAATGAGCAGTTCTTC
CASSISGTRNEQFF
>TRBJ2-7|TRBV6-5|11|NA|NA
TGTGCCAGCTGGTTCGGTTACGAGCAGTACTTC
CASWFGYEQYF
>TRBJ2-1|TRBV7-9|13|NA|TRBD2
TGTGCCAGCAGCTTACTAGCGGGGGTTGAGCAGTTCTTC
CASSLLAGVEQFF
>TRBJ2-3|TRBV7-3|11|once|NA
TGTGCCAGCGGGAGTCCAGATACGCAGTATTTT
CASGSPDTQYF
>TRBJ2-1|TRBV5-1|16|NA|NA
TGCGCCAGCAGCTTGGCTGGAGGGTTCTCCTACAATGAGCAGTTCTTC
CASSLAGGFSYNEQFF
>TRBJ1-2|TRBV9|14|NA|NA
TGTGCCAGCAGCACATCCGGGACGCCCCTAGGCTACACCTTC
CASSTSGTPLGYTF
>TRBJ2-7|TRBV2|12|once|NA
TGTGCCAGCAGTGGGACAGCTATCGAGCAGTACTTC
CASSGTAIEQYF
>TRBJ1-4|TRBV7-8|15|NA|NA
TGTGCCAGCAGCTTAGCGCATGTAACTAATGAAAAACTGTTTTTT
CASSLAHVTNEKLFF
>TRBJ2-5|TRBV7-9|12|NA|NA
TGTGCCAGCAGCCAGAGGGTGGAGACCCAGTACTTC
CASSQRVETQYF
>TRBJ2-7|TRBV7-9|12|once|NA
TGTGCCAGCAGCGTAGGTGTTCGTGAGCAGTACTTC
CASSVGVREQYF
>TRBJ1-1|TRBV15|15|NA|NA
TGTGCCACCCGTACTAGGGATGGGCCTAACACTGAAGCTTTCTTT
CATRTRDGPNTEAFF
>TRBJ2-1|TRBV27|12|NA|NA
TGTGCCAGCGGGCTAGTTGTGGATGAGCAGTTCTTC
CASGLVVDEQFF